The 24 T cell receptor beta chains below were found in one sample sequenced in a study of cytomegalovirus exposure and HLA in healthy donors. The primer mix had 60 Vbeta and 13 Jbeta primers. Generated by immunoSEQ multiplex PCR, the TCRdb table keeps only in-frame clones and is missing some. Of approximately 210,000 clones listed, 60% to 80% are singletons. The sample comprised PBMCs. The source of these receptors is a woman younger than 45 in good health and CMV-seropositive.

The rearrangement links TRBV7-3 to TRBJ2-2; unclear D gene. The germline V and J ends were trimmed by 5 bases and 7 bases, with 14 bases remaining between them. Germline CDR1 and CDR2: SGHTA and FQGTGA. The CDR3 is made up of 14 amino acids. CDR3 in amino acids: CASSQDRVNGELFF. The CDR3 nucleotides read TGTGCCAGCAGCCAAGACCGGGTCAACGGGGAGCTGTTTTTT.

This chain uses TRBV18 with TRBJ1-1; weak D call: TRBD1 (5 bases). The CDR3 is made up of 13 amino acids. Trimming removed 5 bases at V and 1 base at J, with 8 bases between. Germline values: CDR1 KGHSH, CDR2 LQKENI. In nucleotides, the CDR3 is TGTGCCAGCTCAGGCAGGGAGAACACTGAAGCTTTCTTT. Translation: CASSGRENTEAFF.

V usage is TRBV21-1 and J usage is TRBJ2-7; the table's D call of TRBD2 was not tested on the DNA. TRBV21-1 is annotated as a pseudogene. This CDR3 is 16 amino acids long. The CDR3 DNA reads TGTGCCAGCAGCACCCGGACTAGCGGATGCTCCTACGAGCAGTACTTC. Translated, it gives CASSTRTSGCSYEQYF.

The chain carries TRBV5-6 and TRBJ2-5, with 8 bases that match TRBD1. The J call may be wrong; the DNA end is better matched by TRBJ2-7. Germline assignment: CDR1 SGHDT and CDR2 YYEEEE. This CDR3 contains 15 residues. CDR3 region: CASSLLQGVAYEQYF. In DNA, the CDR3 is TGTGCCAGCAGCTTGTTACAGGGGGTGGCCTACGAGCAGTACTTC.

This chain links TRBV15 with TRBJ2-3, with 9 bases lining up with TRBD2. J lost 4 bases, V lost 6 bases, and 5 bases had no gene match. The CDR3 covers 14 residues. Germline CDR1 reads LNHNV; CDR2 reads YYDKDF (reference sequence). CDR3: CATRLAGVSDTQYF. DNA for the CDR3: TGTGCCACCAGATTAGCGGGAGTGTCAGATACGCAGTATTTT.

The chain uses TRBV20-1 and TRBJ1-4; maybe TRBD1 (5 bases). The CDR3 has 11 amino acids. Trimming left V 3 bases short and J 10 bases short, with 9 bases between. Germline loops: CDR1 DFQATT, CDR2 SNEGSKA (reference sequence). DNA for the CDR3: TGCAGTGCTAGTTCAGGGTCAAAACTGTTTTTT. Translation gives CSASSGSKLFF.

V usage is TRBV19 and J usage is TRBJ2-3; 10 bases match TRBD2. CDR3 length equals 15 residues. Germline V gene data show CDR1 as LNHDA and CDR2 as SQIVND (reference sequence). After removal of 5 bases from V and 6 bases from J, the junction contained 8 bases not matched to a gene. CDR3 nucleotides: TGTGCCAGTAGTGTTACTAGCGGGGCGCGCGATACGCAGTATTTT. It specifies CASSVTSGARDTQYF.

This rearrangement joins TRBV19 to TRBJ1-1, with D perhaps TRBD1 (6 bases). Germline lookup yields CDR1 LNHDA and CDR2 SQIVND (reference sequence). V was shortened by 3 bases and J by 8 bases, with 13 bases between the two germline ends. The CDR3 covers 13 residues. CDR3 amino acids: CASSIRGTGEAFF. In DNA, the CDR3 is TGTGCCAGTAGTATCAGGGGTACCGGGGAAGCTTTCTTT.

The chain combines TRBV5-8 with TRBJ2-1, with 11 bases lining up with TRBD1. The ends lost 5 bases at V and 5 bases at J; junction bases unmatched: 6. The CDR3 is 15 residues long. Germline V gene lookup returns CDR1 SGHTS and CDR2 YDEGEE. The CDR3 reads CASSQGQGVHNEQFF. DNA of the CDR3: TGTGCCAGCAGTCAGGGACAGGGGGTCCACAATGAGCAGTTCTTC.

The CDR3 reads CASGTAYEQYF. The CDR3 nucleotides read TGTGCCAGCGGGACAGCCTACGAGCAGTACTTC. This chain links TRBV7-8 with TRBJ2-7, with TRBD1 matching 7 bases. Germline lookup yields CDR1 SGHVS and CDR2 FQNEAQ. Germline trimming cut 8 bases from V and 2 bases from J; bases unmatched to any gene: 0. The CDR3 contains 11 residues. The full variable domain, rest sourced from reference TRBV7-8 and TRBJ2-7, is GAGVSQSPRYKVAKRGQDVALRCDPISGHVSLFWYQQALGQGPEFLTYFQNEAQLDKSGLPSDRFFAERPEGSVSTLKIQRTQQEDSAVYLCASGTAYEQYFGPGTRLTVT.

The genes are TRBV7-3 and TRBJ2-5; possible D gene TRBD2, 6 bases. CDR3 length equals 14 residues. V shed 5 bases and J shed 2 bases, with 12 bases lying between them. Per the germline V gene, CDR1 is SGHTA and CDR2 is FQGTGA. CDR3 in amino acids: CASSLTSLQETQYF. For the CDR3, the DNA is TGTGCCAGCAGCCTCACTAGCTTACAAGAGACCCAGTACTTC.

The chain joins TRBV23-1 to TRBJ1-5, with 9 bases fitting TRBD1. TRBV23-1 is placed among ORFs of uncertain function. The trim removed 5 bases at V and 2 bases at J, leaving 13 bases unmatched. The CDR3 is made up of 18 amino acids. Written as DNA, the CDR3 is TGCGCCAGCAGTTCATTTAGGGGACAGGGCAATGGCAATCAGCCCCAGCATTTT. This codes for CASSSFRGQGNGNQPQHF.

V gene TRBV5-1 combines with J gene TRBJ2-5, with TRBD2 matching over 9 bases. Per germline, CDR1 SGHRS and CDR2 YFSETQ. V lost 5 bases and J lost 3; bases outside the gene matches: 2. The CDR3 sequence is 13 residues long. CDR3 region: CASSVAGEETQYF. CDR3 nucleotide sequence: TGCGCCAGCAGTGTAGCGGGAGAAGAGACCCAGTACTTC. Together with reference TRBV5-1 and TRBJ2-5, the CDR3 gives the full variable domain: KAGVTQTPRYLIKTRGQQVTLSCSPISGHRSVSWYQQTPGQGLQFLFEYFSETQRNKGNFPGRFSGRQFSNSRSEMNVSTLELGDSALYLCASSVAGEETQYFGPGTRLLVL.

This rearrangement joins TRBV30 to TRBJ2-5; D not certain. The ends were cut back, 2 bases at V and 4 bases at J, with 8 bases in the middle. Looked up from germline, CDR1 is GTSNPN and CDR2 is SVGIG (reference sequence). This CDR3 is 12 amino acids long. CDR3: CAWSPPRETQYF. The CDR3 DNA sequence: TGTGCCTGGAGTCCGCCGCGAGAGACCCAGTACTTC.

The CDR3 nucleotides read TGTGCCAGCAGCCAAGACGGCAACAGGGGGGCCAAAAACATTCAGTACTTC. It yields the protein CASSQDGNRGAKNIQYF. This rearrangement joins TRBV4-2 to TRBJ2-4; 8 nucleotides agree with TRBD1. CDR3 length: 17 amino acids. Germline CDR1 reads LGHNA; CDR2 reads YNFKEQ. With 0 bases clipped from V and 1 base from J, the junction kept 5 bases outside the gene matches.

The genes are TRBV15 and TRBJ2-2; D gene uncertain. V lost 1 base to trimming and J lost 1 base, with 7 bases between them. Germline CDR1 is LNHNV and CDR2 is YYDKDF (reference sequence). The CDR3 totals 15 residues. Here the CDR3 DNA reads TGTGCCACCAGCAGAGCCAGGAAGAACACCGGGGAGCTGTTTTTT. It yields the protein CATSRARKNTGELFF. Using reference TRBV15 and TRBJ2-2 for the parts outside the CDR3, the full variable domain is DAMVIQNPRYQVTQFGKPVTLSCSQTLNHNVMYWYQQKSSQAPKLLFHYYDKDFNNEADTPDNFQSRRPNTSFCFLDIRSPGLGDTAMYLCATSRARKNTGELFFGEGSRLTVL.

The CDR3 DNA reads TGTGCCAGCAGCCCTCAGGCGGGGGGTGTCTACAATGAGCAGTTCTTC. The encoded protein is CASSPQAGGVYNEQFF. The rearrangement uses TRBV7-3 and TRBJ2-1; TRBD2 matches 8 bases. CDR1 and CDR2 (germline): SGHTA, FQGTGA. The CDR3 is 16 residues long. With V trimmed by 5 bases and J by 3 bases, 9 bases remained unmatched.

This sequence joins TRBV5-6 and TRBJ1-2, with 10 bases lining up with TRBD1. V was clipped by 4 bases and J by 7 bases; unmatched bases: 7. This CDR3 spans 14 amino acids. The germline CDR1 and CDR2 sequences are SGHDT and YYEEEE. This CDR3 is CASSLPGQGCGYTF. The CDR3 DNA sequence: TGTGCCAGCAGCCTACCGGGACAGGGGTGTGGCTACACCTTC.

The chain uses TRBV4-3 and TRBJ2-7; 12 bases align to TRBD2. The CDR3 contains 17 residues. Germline CDR1 LGHNA, CDR2 YSLEER. With 1 base clipped from V and 2 bases from J, the junction kept 6 bases outside the gene matches. The CDR3 loop is CASSQVNPSGRAYEQYF. The CDR3 coding sequence is TGCGCCAGCAGCCAAGTCAATCCTAGCGGGAGGGCCTACGAGCAGTACTTC.

The chain has TRBV7-8 and TRBJ2-7; possible D gene TRBD1, 6 bases. V lost 5 bases and J 3 bases, leaving 14 bases between the germline ends. This CDR3 has 14 residues. Per germline, CDR1 SGHVS and CDR2 FQNEAQ. The DNA for the CDR3 is TGTGCCAGCAGCGTTCAGCAGGGGAACTACGAGCAGTACTTC. Translation: CASSVQQGNYEQYF.

This clone showed up just once. The chain links TRBV25-1 to TRBJ2-5; 12 bases are a match to TRBD2. The ends lost 3 bases at V and 5 bases at J; junction bases unmatched: 10. This CDR3 comprises 17 residues. Germline CDR1 is MGHDK and CDR2 is SYGVNS. CDR3 in DNA: TGTGCCAGCAGTGATTGGGTGCTAGCGGGGGGGAAGGAGACCCAGTACTTC. Translation gives CASSDWVLAGGKETQYF.

This clone was observed a few times. V is TRBV9 and J is TRBJ2-7; D perhaps matches TRBD1 (5 bases). The V end was cut by 3 bases, the J end by 2 bases, with 9 bases between. Germline values: CDR1 SGDLS, CDR2 YYNGEE. This CDR3 spans 13 amino acids. The CDR3 DNA follows: TGTGCCAGCAGCGACGACAGCGCCTACGAGCAGTACTTC. Protein: CASSDDSAYEQYF. The whole variable domain, remainder taken from reference TRBV9 and TRBJ2-7, is DSGVTQTPKHLITATGQRVTLRCSPRSGDLSVYWYQQSLDQGLQFLIQYYNGEERAKGNILERFSAQQFPDLHSELNLSSLELGDSALYFCASSDDSAYEQYFGPGTRLTVT.

This clone came up a few times. The J gene is TRBJ1-1, the V gene TRBV6-6; the match to TRBD1 covers 7 bases. The V gene end was trimmed by 6 bases and the J gene end by 1 base; junction bases not matched to a gene: 8. This CDR3 has 15 residues. CDR1 is MNHNY, CDR2 SVGAGI, per germline (reference sequence). CDR3 nucleotide sequence: TGTGCCAGCAGGAAACTGGGACAGCCGAACACTGAAGCTTTCTTT. Amino acid sequence: CASRKLGQPNTEAFF.

This clone came up a few times. The genes are TRBV5-6 and TRBJ1-1, with a tentative D call TRBD1 (6 bases). Germline CDR1 SGHDT, CDR2 YYEEEE. Trimming took off 5 bases at V and 4 bases at J, with 12 bases between the two ends. The CDR3 loop spans 13 amino acids. Written as DNA, the CDR3 is TGTGCCAGCAGTTTTAACAGGGCCACTGAAGCTTTCTTT. The encoded protein is CASSFNRATEAFF.